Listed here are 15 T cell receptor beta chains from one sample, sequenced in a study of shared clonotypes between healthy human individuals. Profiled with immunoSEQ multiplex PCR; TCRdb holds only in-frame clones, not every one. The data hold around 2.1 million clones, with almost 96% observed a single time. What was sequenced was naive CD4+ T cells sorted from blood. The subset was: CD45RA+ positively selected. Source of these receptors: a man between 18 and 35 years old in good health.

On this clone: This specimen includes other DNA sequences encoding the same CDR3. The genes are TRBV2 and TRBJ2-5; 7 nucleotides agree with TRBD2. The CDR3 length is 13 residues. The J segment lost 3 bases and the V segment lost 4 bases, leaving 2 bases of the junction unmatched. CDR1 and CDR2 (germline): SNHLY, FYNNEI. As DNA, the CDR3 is TGTGCCAGCAGTGGGGGAGGGAAAGAGACCCAGTACTTC. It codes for CASSGGGKETQYF.

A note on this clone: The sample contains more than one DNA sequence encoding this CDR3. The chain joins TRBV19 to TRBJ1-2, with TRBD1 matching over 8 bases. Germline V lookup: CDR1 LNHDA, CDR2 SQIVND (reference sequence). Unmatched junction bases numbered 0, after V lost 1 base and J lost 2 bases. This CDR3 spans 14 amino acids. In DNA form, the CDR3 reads TGTGCCAGTAGTATAGGACAGGGGAACTATGGCTACACCTTC. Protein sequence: CASSIGQGNYGYTF. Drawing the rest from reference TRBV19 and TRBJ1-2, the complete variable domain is DGGITQSPKYLFRKEGQNVTLSCEQNLNHDAMYWYRQDPGQGLRLIYYSQIVNDFQKGDIAEGYSVSREKKESFPLTVTSAQKNPTAFYLCASSIGQGNYGYTFGSGTRLTVV.

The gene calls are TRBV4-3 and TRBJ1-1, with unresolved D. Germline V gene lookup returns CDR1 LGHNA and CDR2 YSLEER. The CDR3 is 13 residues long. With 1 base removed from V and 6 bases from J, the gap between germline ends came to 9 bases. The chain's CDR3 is CASSQGNRAEAFF. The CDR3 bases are TGCGCCAGCAGCCAAGGCAATCGCGCTGAAGCTTTCTTT.

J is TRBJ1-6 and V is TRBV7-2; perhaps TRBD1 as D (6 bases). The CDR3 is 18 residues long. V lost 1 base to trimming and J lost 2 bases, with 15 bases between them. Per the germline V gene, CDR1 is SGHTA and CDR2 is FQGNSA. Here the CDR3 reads CASSLGVGGRAYNSPLHF. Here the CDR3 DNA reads TGTGCCAGCAGCTTAGGTGTGGGGGGGCGCGCCTATAATTCACCCCTCCACTTT.

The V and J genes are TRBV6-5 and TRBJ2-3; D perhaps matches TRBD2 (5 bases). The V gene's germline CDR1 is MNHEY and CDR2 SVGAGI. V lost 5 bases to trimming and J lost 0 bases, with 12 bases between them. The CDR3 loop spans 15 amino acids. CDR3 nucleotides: TGTGCCAGCAGTCCCCGGGGAACTAGCACAGATACGCAGTATTTT. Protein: CASSPRGTSTDTQYF.

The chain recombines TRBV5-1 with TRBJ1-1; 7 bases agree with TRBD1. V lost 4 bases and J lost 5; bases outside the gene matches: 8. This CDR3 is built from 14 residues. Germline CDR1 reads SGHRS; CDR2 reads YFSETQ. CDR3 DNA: TGCGCCAGCAGCCAACCGGGACAGCTTACTGAAGCTTTCTTT. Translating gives CASSQPGQLTEAFF. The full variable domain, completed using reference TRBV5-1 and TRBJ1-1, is KAGVTQTPRYLIKTRGQQVTLSCSPISGHRSVSWYQQTPGQGLQFLFEYFSETQRNKGNFPGRFSGRQFSNSRSEMNVSTLELGDSALYLCASSQPGQLTEAFFGQGTRLTVV.

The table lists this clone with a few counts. CDR3 protein: CASSLEGTSGRASYNEQFF. The CDR3 DNA is TGTGCCAGCAGCTTAGAGGGGACTAGCGGGAGGGCCTCCTACAATGAGCAGTTCTTC. This chain links TRBV11-2 with TRBJ2-1; 16 bases line up with TRBD2. The ends lost 0 bases at V and 0 bases at J; junction bases unmatched: 2. Per the germline V gene, CDR1 is SGHAT and CDR2 is FQNNGV. The CDR3 spans 19 residues.

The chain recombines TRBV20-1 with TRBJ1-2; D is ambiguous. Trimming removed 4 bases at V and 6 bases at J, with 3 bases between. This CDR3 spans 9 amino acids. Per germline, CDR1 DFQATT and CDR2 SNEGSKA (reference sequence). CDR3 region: CSAINGYTF. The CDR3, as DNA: TGCAGTGCTATAAATGGCTACACCTTC.

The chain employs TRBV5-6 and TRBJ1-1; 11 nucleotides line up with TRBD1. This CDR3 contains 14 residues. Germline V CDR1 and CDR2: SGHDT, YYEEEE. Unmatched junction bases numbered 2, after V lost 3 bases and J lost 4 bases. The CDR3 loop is CASSSGQGGTEAFF. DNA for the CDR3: TGTGCCAGCAGCTCGGGACAGGGGGGCACTGAAGCTTTCTTT.

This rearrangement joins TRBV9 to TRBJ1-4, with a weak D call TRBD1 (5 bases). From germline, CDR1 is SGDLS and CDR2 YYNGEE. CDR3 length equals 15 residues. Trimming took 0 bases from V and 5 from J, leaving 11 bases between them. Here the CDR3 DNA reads TGTGCCAGCAGCGTAGCCGGGACCCGAAATGAAAAACTGTTTTTT. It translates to CASSVAGTRNEKLFF.

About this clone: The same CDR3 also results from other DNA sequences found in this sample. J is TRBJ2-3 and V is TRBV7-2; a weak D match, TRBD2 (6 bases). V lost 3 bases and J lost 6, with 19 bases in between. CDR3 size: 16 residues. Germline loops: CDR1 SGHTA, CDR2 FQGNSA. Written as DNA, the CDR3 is TGTGCCAGCAGCTTGCTCGGAGGGCCCGGGACTGATACGCAGTATTTT. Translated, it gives CASSLLGGPGTDTQYF.

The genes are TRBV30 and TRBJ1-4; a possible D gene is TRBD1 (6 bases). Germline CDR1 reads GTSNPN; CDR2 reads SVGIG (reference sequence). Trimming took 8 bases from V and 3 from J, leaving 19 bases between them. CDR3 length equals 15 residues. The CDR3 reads CALSSWGGPNEKLFF. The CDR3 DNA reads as TGTGCCCTATCAAGTTGGGGGGGCCCTAATGAAAAACTGTTTTTT. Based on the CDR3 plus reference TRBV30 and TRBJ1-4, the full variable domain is SQTIHQWPATLVQPVGSPLSLECTVEGTSNPNLYWYRQAAGRGLQLLFYSVGIGQISSEVPQNLSASRPQDRQFILSSKKLLLSDSGFYLCALSSWGGPNEKLFFGSGTQLSVL.

The CDR3 nucleotides read TGCGCCAGCAGCCAAGATTTAGCGGGACCCTACAATGAGCAGTTCTTC. It encodes CASSQDLAGPYNEQFF. The chain uses TRBV4-3 and TRBJ2-1; 8 bases line up with TRBD2. Germline-derived CDR1 and CDR2 are LGHNA and YSLEER. The CDR3 has 16 residues. The V gene end was trimmed by 0 bases and the J gene end by 2 bases; junction bases not matched to a gene: 3.

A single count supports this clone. CDR3 nucleotides: TGTGCCAGCAGGTGGGGGGAAGTCTCCTACAATGAGCAGTTCTTC. Its translation: CASRWGEVSYNEQFF. The chain carries TRBV6-1 and TRBJ2-1; a weak D match, TRBD2 (6 bases). The germline V gene encodes CDR1 MNHNS and CDR2 SASEGT. There are 15 residues in the CDR3. V lost 6 bases and J lost 0, with 12 bases in between.

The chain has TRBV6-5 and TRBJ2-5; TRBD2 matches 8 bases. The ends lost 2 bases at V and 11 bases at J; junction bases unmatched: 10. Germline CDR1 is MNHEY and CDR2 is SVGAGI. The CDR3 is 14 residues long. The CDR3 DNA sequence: TGTGCCAGCAGTTACGCGGGAGGCGCAAAAGAGCAGTACTTC. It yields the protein CASSYAGGAKEQYF.